A selection of T cell receptor beta chains follows, all from one sample in a study of blood T cell repertoires in COVID-19. Assay: immunoSEQ multiplex PCR; the TCRdb copy retains only in-frame clones and omits some. The table includes over 25,000 clones, 92% detected once. The sequenced material came from peripheral blood. Receptor source: a man between 45 and 60 years old with active COVID-19. Each CDR3 is given with its conserved first and last residue. A D gene is named only where the DNA matches it firmly. For some rows the clone size is stated as once, few or many, or as a class when expanded; others skip it.

D	length	J	size	V	DNA	CDR3
NA	19	TRBJ1-5	NA	TRBV5-1	TGCGCCAGCATTAGAGTGGGCAGGGAAACGCCACTCTCCAATCAGCCCCAGCATTTT	CASIRVGRETPLSNQPQHF
TRBD1	16	TRBJ2-3	NA	TRBV5-6	TGTGCCAGCAGCTTGGGTGGACAGGGGTACACAGATACGCAGTATTTT	CASSLGGQGYTDTQYF
TRBD1	16	TRBJ2-2	NA	TRBV18	TGTGCCAGCTCATCGTTCCGGGACAGGCCTGCCGGGGAGCTGTTTTTT	CASSSFRDRPAGELFF
NA	14	TRBJ2-7	NA	TRBV2	TGTGCCAGCAGGAACAGGGTAGGGGGAGACGAGCAGTACTTC	CASRNRVGGDEQYF
TRBD2	15	TRBJ2-1	NA	TRBV10-2	TGCGCCAGCAGTCCTACTAGCGCGGAGTACAATGAGCAGTTCTTC	CASSPTSAEYNEQFF
NA	16	TRBJ2-1	NA	TRBV21-1	TGTGCCAGCAGCAAAGGGCGGGCCCCTTCCTACAATGAGCAGTTCTTC	CASSKGRAPSYNEQFF
NA	14	TRBJ1-6	NA	TRBV27	TGTGCCAGCAGTTTATCGTGGCGGGATTCACCCCTCCACTTT	CASSLSWRDSPLHF
NA	15	TRBJ1-2	once	TRBV6-1	TGTGCCAGCAGTGAATTCGGACAGATAAACTATGGCTACACCTTC	CASSEFGQINYGYTF
TRBD1	14	TRBJ2-2	NA	TRBV18	TGTGCCAGCTCAGAAATACAGGGGACCGGGGAGCTGTTTTTT	CASSEIQGTGELFF
TRBD1	14	TRBJ1-4	NA	TRBV5-1	TGCGCCAGCAGCTTAACCGGGACAGGCGAAAAACTGTTTTTT	CASSLTGTGEKLFF
NA	17	TRBJ1-3	NA	TRBV20-1	TGCAGTGCTAGTGATCCCCAGGGCAGCTCCTCTGGAAACACCATATATTTT	CSASDPQGSSSGNTIYF
NA	15	TRBJ2-2	NA	TRBV7-2	TGTGCCAGCAGCTACCGCAGGGGAAACACCGGGGAGCTGTTTTTT	CASSYRRGNTGELFF
TRBD2	15	TRBJ2-1	NA	TRBV24-1	TGTGCCACCAACTCCCCTGAGCGGGGGGGAGAGGAGCAGTTCTTC	CATNSPERGGEEQFF
TRBD2	15	TRBJ2-1	NA	TRBV19	TGTGCCAGTAGGGGGTCTAGCGGGAACTACAATGAGCAGTTCTTC	CASRGSSGNYNEQFF
TRBD1	15	TRBJ2-5	once	TRBV6-6	TGTGCCAGCAGTTACTCTTTGGACAGGGGGGAGACCCAGTACTTC	CASSYSLDRGETQYF
TRBD1	17	TRBJ2-7	NA	TRBV5-1	TGCGCCAGCAGCTTGGGGGGACAGGGGCTAGCGGCGTACGAGCAGTACTTC	CASSLGGQGLAAYEQYF
NA	14	TRBJ1-1	NA	TRBV28	TGTGCCAGCAGTTTAATTGCGGGCAACACTGAAGCTTTCTTT	CASSLIAGNTEAFF
TRBD2	19	TRBJ2-1	NA	TRBV6-2/TRBV6-3	TGTGCCAGCAGCAGAGGACTAGCGGGAGTAACGGTGTTGTACAATGAGCAGTTCTTC	CASSRGLAGVTVLYNEQFF
NA	13	TRBJ2-5	once	TRBV5-1	TGCGCCAGCAGCGAACAGGGACGGGAGACCCAGTACTTC	CASSEQGRETQYF